These T cell receptor beta chains were read from a single sample in a study of blood T cell repertoires in COVID-19. The assay was immunoSEQ multiplex PCR, and TCRdb's table has in-frame clones only and misses some. The data show 470,000 or so clones, approximately 90% seen once. Sequencing input: peripheral blood. The receptors originated from a woman in her thirties with acute or convalescent COVID-19. Each CDR3 is given with its conserved first and last residue. The D gene is left open where the match is weak. Not every row has a clone size; where given, it reads once, few, many or a size class.

D	V	size	J	DNA	CDR3
TRBD2	TRBV19	-	TRBJ2-3	TGTGCCAGTAGTCAACTAGCGGGGAGCACAGATACGCAGTATTTT	CASSQLAGSTDTQYF
-	TRBV4-1	-	TRBJ2-2	TGCGCCAGCAGCCCCTTGGACTTTGCCACCGGGGAGCTGTTTTTT	CASSPLDFATGELFF
TRBD2	TRBV24-1	-	TRBJ2-2	TGTGCCACCAGTGATTTGCGGGGAGGGGACGGGGAGCTGTTTTTT	CATSDLRGGDGELFF
-	TRBV10-2	-	TRBJ2-5	TGCGCCAGCAGTGATCAACATTTTCAAGAGACCCAGTACTTC	CASSDQHFQETQYF
TRBD1	TRBV15	-	TRBJ2-7	TGTGCCACCAGCACTAGGACAGGCTACGAGCAGTACTTC	CATSTRTGYEQYF
TRBD2	TRBV19	-	TRBJ2-3	TGTGCCAGTAGTACCAGCGGGGGTAGCACAGATACGCAGTATTTT	CASSTSGGSTDTQYF
TRBD1	TRBV5-1	-	TRBJ1-6	TGCGCCAGCAGCTTGTGGGTGATAGGGGGCAATAATTCACCCCTCCACTTT	CASSLWVIGGNNSPLHF
TRBD2	TRBV7-3	-	TRBJ2-1	TGTGCCAGCAGCAAAACGGGGGGGCTCTACAATGAGCAGTTCTTC	CASSKTGGLYNEQFF
-	TRBV7-2	-	TRBJ1-2	TGTGCCAGCAGCTTGTCTTATTCCGGCTACACCTTC	CASSLSYSGYTF
-	TRBV4-1	-	TRBJ1-2	TGCGCCAGCAGCCAAGATAGTCAGGGGATCGGTGGCTACACCTTC	CASSQDSQGIGGYTF
TRBD2	TRBV19	-	TRBJ2-1	TGTGCCAGTAAGGAAAGACTAGCCGATCCGCAGTTCTTC	CASKERLADPQFF
-	TRBV7-9	-	TRBJ1-1	TGTGCCAGCAGCTTAGATGGCAAGAAAACCACTGAAGCTTTCTTT	CASSLDGKKTTEAFF
-	TRBV11-2	-	TRBJ2-1	TGTGCCAGCAGCTTGCCGAGCAAAAATGAGCAGTTCTTC	CASSLPSKNEQFF
-	TRBV28	-	TRBJ2-1	TGTGCCAGCACGGCCTCTACTAATCGCTACAATGAGCAGTTCTTC	CASTASTNRYNEQFF
TRBD1	TRBV28	-	TRBJ2-3	TGTGCCAGCAGTCGACAGGGGCGAGGGACAGATACGCAGTATTTT	CASSRQGRGTDTQYF
-	TRBV28	-	TRBJ1-5	TGTGCCAGCAGCCCCAGGGAAAGCAATCAGCCCCAGCATTTT	CASSPRESNQPQHF
-	TRBV19	-	TRBJ1-2	TGTGCCAGTAGTATATCGACAGGCAAAAACTATGGCTACACCTTC	CASSISTGKNYGYTF
-	TRBV12-3/TRBV12-4	-	TRBJ1-5	TGTGCCAGCAGGAACGGGTCACGGCCCCAGCATTTT	CASRNGSRPQHF
-	TRBV28	-	TRBJ1-4	TGTGCCAGCAGTCAAACCCTGGGGGGGCGAGGTATGGAAAAACTGTTTTTT	CASSQTLGGRGMEKLFF
TRBD2	TRBV18	-	TRBJ2-5	TGTGCCAGCTCAGCACCTAGCGGGGGGGCCACAGAGACCCAGTACTTC	CASSAPSGGATETQYF
TRBD2	TRBV28	-	TRBJ2-3	TGTGCCAGCACCGGACTTAGCTCGACTAGCGGGGGGGCAAGGGTAGATACGCAGTATTTT	CASTGLSSTSGGARVDTQYF
-	TRBV30	-	TRBJ2-1	TGTGCCTGGAGTCATGGAGGGGGGGCAAACAATGAGCAGTTCTTC	CAWSHGGGANNEQFF
TRBD2	TRBV28	-	TRBJ2-7	TGTGCCAGTTGCAGGCGGGGGGTATACGAGCAGTACTTC	CASCRRGVYEQYF
TRBD1	TRBV7-8	-	TRBJ2-1	TGTGCCAGCAGCCGCCGCTCGGGACAGCAAATCCGGTACTACAATGAGCAGTTCTTC	CASSRRSGQQIRYYNEQFF
-	TRBV7-2	once	TRBJ2-3	TGTGCCAGCAGCTTAGTTCCCTCAGATACGCAGTATTTT	CASSLVPSDTQYF
-	TRBV6-1	-	TRBJ2-7	TGTGCCAGCAGTGAAGCTGTCGTGGCAGGAAGCTCCTACGAGCAGTACTTC	CASSEAVVAGSSYEQYF
TRBD2	TRBV5-1	-	TRBJ2-1	TGCGCCAGCAGCTTTAAAACTAGCGGAGACAATGAGCAGTTCTTC	CASSFKTSGDNEQFF
-	TRBV10-2	-	TRBJ2-7	TGCGCCAGCAGTGAGTCAGGCGGAGGCTACGAGCAGTACTTC	CASSESGGGYEQYF
TRBD2	TRBV5-1	-	TRBJ2-1	TGCGCCAGCAGCTCCCCGGGGGGGGGCGTTTACAATGAGCAGTTCTTC	CASSSPGGGVYNEQFF
-	TRBV6-1	-	TRBJ2-1	TGTGCCAGCAGTGATTTGCCAGGGGTAAATGAGCAGTTCTTC	CASSDLPGVNEQFF
TRBD1	TRBV2	-	TRBJ2-1	TGTGCCAGCAGAGGGACAGGGGGCAATGAGCAGTTCTTC	CASRGTGGNEQFF
TRBD1	TRBV7-8	-	TRBJ1-2	TGTGCCAGCAGCCATCGATCGGGACAGGGGTTTTACGGCTACACCTTC	CASSHRSGQGFYGYTF
TRBD2	TRBV5-1	-	TRBJ2-5	TGCGCCAGCAGCGGGGGACTAACTCTCACTACATGGGGGACCCAGTACTTC	CASSGGLTLTTWGTQYF
TRBD1	TRBV13	-	TRBJ2-4	TGTGCCAGCAGCTTAAGGGGGCAAAACATTCAGTACTTC	CASSLRGQNIQYF
-	TRBV29-1	once	TRBJ1-3	TGCAGCGCCGCGGTGGGTAACGGAAACACCATATATTTT	CSAAVGNGNTIYF
TRBD1	TRBV11-2	-	TRBJ2-5	TGTGCCAGCAGCTTAGATAGAGGGGGACAGGGTCGAGAGACCCAGTACTTC	CASSLDRGGQGRETQYF
TRBD2	TRBV5-1	-	TRBJ2-5	TGCGCCAGCCAACCGGGGGGACTAAACCAAGAGACCCAGTACTTC	CASQPGGLNQETQYF
-	TRBV5-6	many	TRBJ1-2	TGTGCCAGCAGCCCCGAAGCAGGGCTCTATGGCTACACCTTC	CASSPEAGLYGYTF
-	TRBV18	-	TRBJ2-1	TGTGCCAGCTCACTCCGGGGGGCTAGTGAGCAGTTCTTC	CASSLRGASEQFF
-	TRBV15	-	TRBJ2-7	TGTGCCACCAGCAGGGAAAAACTAACCTCCCACGAGCAGTACTTC	CATSREKLTSHEQYF
-	TRBV12-5	few	TRBJ1-5	TGTGCTAGTGCGGGTGACGGGATTAGCAATCAGCCCCAGCATTTT	CASAGDGISNQPQHF